This T cell receptor (beta chain) was sequenced during a study of T cells expressing NK-cell markers. Across the study: Sorted CD3+CD56+NKG2C+, CD3+CD56+NKG2C- and CD3+CD56-NKG2C+ T-cell subsets were beta-chain profiled. Whole-study results and caveats: Of the CD8+ T cells in roughly 6 donors, roughly 1.0-7.5% belonged to dominant NKG2C+ clonotypes. For four donors, these clonotypes were likewise the leading ones in the CD3+CD56-NKG2C+ fraction.

Regarding this clonotype: Its antigen is unknown.

The CDR3 contains 14 residues. From germline, CDR1 is SEHNR and CDR2 FQNEAQ (reference sequence). No DNA is given; TCRdb re-called the 5' RACE reads and lists each CDR3 protein once. The listing records about 160,000 distinct CDR3 sequences. This receptor was taken from a man aged 18-70 years in good health. The sequencing input was blood T cells: a sorted CD56 or NKG2C T cell subset, CD4+ or CD8+ T cells, or bulk PBMC T cells (not recorded which). The chain links TRBV7-9 to TRBJ2-7; TCRdb picks TRBD1, but there is no DNA to check that call. The CDR3 spells CASSFPDRIYEQYF. The full variable domain, rest sourced from reference TRBV7-9 and TRBJ2-7, is DTGVSQNPRHKITKRGQNVTFRCDPISEHNRLYWYRQTLGQGPEFLTYFQNEAQLEKSRLLSDRFSAERPKGSFSTLEIQRTEQGDSAMYLCASSFPDRIYEQYFGPGTRLTVT.